The present TCR beta chain was sequenced within a study of T cells in Graves' hyperthyroidism and ophthalmopathy (dated by TCRdb to between 2018 and 2020). A note on the overall study: Peripheral blood samples were taken at initial diagnosis, before any treatment was given. An independent validation cohort of under 20 hyperthyroidism patients and about 15 patients who later progressed to ophthalmopathy tested prospective prediction of ophthalmopathy. TCR V-J signatures able to tell the groups apart were searched for in a discovery cohort of 95 or so patients, of whom 43 had Graves' ophthalmopathy and 57 had stable Graves' hyperthyroidism. According to the paper, TCR Vbeta CDR3 sequencing was carried out on around 140 peripheral blood samples, which came from about 45 ophthalmopathy, approximately 72 hyperthyroidism and approximately 17 progressor patients. After sampling, hyperthyroidism patients received methimazole starting at 30 mg daily, and ophthalmopathy patients received high-dose intravenous methylprednisolone. The 90 or so discovery patients were randomly split 7:3 into training and test sets. The study also compared thyroid tissue and blood T-cell repertoires from about six Graves' hyperthyroidism patients. Points the paper makes about the study in general: No statistical method was used to fix the sample size in advance, and group allocation was not hidden from the investigators. Most expanded thyroid clonotypes (frequency above 0.001) were also found in blood, which suggests that blood repertoires may mirror thyroid immune responses. A 13 V-J signature model separated ophthalmopathy from stable hyperthyroidism, with 87.88% sensitivity and roughly 81% specificity in cross-validation and 80%/75% in testing. In validation, the model predicted progression to ophthalmopathy a median of 6.5 months before onset, with 65% to 71% sensitivity and 72.22% specificity.

A patient counted as having stable Graves' hyperthyroidism if no progression to ophthalmopathy occurred over 18 months of follow-up. Hyperthyroidism patients were newly diagnosed, had a disease duration of under 2 months, and were aged 18 to 65 years. Any patient with an uncontrolled infection, another autoimmune disease, pregnancy or lactation was excluded. Clinical symptoms, serum thyroxine and TRAb, thyroid ultrasound, and orbital computed tomography formed the basis for the diagnoses. Ficoll-Paque density gradient centrifugation was used to isolate PBMCs from about 10 ml of fresh peripheral blood. Total RNA was extracted with Trizol reagent, and quality was checked on an Agilent 2100 Bioanalyzer. The junction shows trimming of 3 bases on V and 6 bases on J, and the gene matches do not reach 8 bases of it. The CDR3 goes from the cysteine to the phenylalanine over 17 residues. The CDR3 DNA has 51 bases and is translated from base 1. In the germline V gene, CDR1 corresponds to KGHDR and CDR2 to SFDVKD.

This clonotype occurred many times. Which antigen it targets is not known. The input lacks base qualities; no much larger clone sits a single base away. TCR beta CDR3 regions were amplified from RNA transcripts. The first round of RT-PCR for the TCR CDR3 was performed with the HTBI primer set and the Qiagen OneStep RT-PCR kit. Libraries were constructed in a second round of multiplex PCR, after which size selection and purification were performed. Libraries were sequenced paired-end with 100 bp reads on an Illumina HiSeq2000. As for the original processing: SOAPnuke was used to process the raw data, with reads discarded if the reads contained adapters or uncalled bases, had a mean Phred below 15, or lacked an exact constant-primer or identifier match. COPE v1.2.5 was used to merge the high-quality paired reads, and each unique nucleotide sequence was defined as a clonotype. Clonotypes were aligned to IMGT TRBV, TRBD and TRBJ reference segments using MiTCR v1.1. The analysis included only V-J combinations with a frequency above 0.0001, which together covered 99% to 99.2% of the repertoires. The TCS score was defined as F50 (clonal expansion) divided by E x V (chaos), with BLOSUM62-based TCRdist calculated between CDR3 peptides within each V-J. Welch's t-statistics and random forest reduced several hundred V-J features to roughly 13, which were used in a naive Bayes classifier (R e1071). The public reads were reanalyzed by TCRdb: fastp trimming at Q25, MiXCR alignment, in-frame beta chains only. When rows share a CDR3 protein, they turn into one entry using the most common DNA and genes. In this record, the V and J calls reflect TCRdb's handling and not the investigators' own analysis. The sample table records some 690,000 distinct CDR3 sequences; roughly 17% of these occur just once. Roughly 15% of the sample belongs to the ten largest clones.

The chain was built from TRBV24-1 and TRBJ2-2, and 11 junctional nucleotides match TRBD2. Sequencing input: blood. This receptor was identified in a man over 45 with Graves' hyperthyroidism. In nucleotides, the sequence is TGTGCCACCAGTGATACCGGGACTAGCGGAGCCGCCGGGGAGCTGTTTTTT. Its translation is CATSDTGTSGAAGELFF.